Listed here are 4 T cell receptor beta chains from one sample, sequenced in a study of early T cells in non-severe SARS-CoV-2 infection. MiXCR, run by TCRdb on the 5' RACE reads, gives a single entry per CDR3 protein. The top ten clones hold 9.5% to 15% of a sample with approximately 45,000 distinct CDR3 sequences, 6.1% of them seen once. Sequencing used whole blood. These receptors were collected from an adult who was a healthcare worker with PCR-confirmed SARS-CoV-2 infection or an uninfected control (not recorded which).

This clonotype was counted a few times. V gene TRBV20-1 combines with J gene TRBJ2-7; the D is unclear. The length of the CDR3 is 18 residues. V was clipped by 6 bases and J by 0 bases, with 27 bases between them. Germline V gene sequence: CDR1 DFQATT, CDR2 SNEGSKA (reference sequence). The CDR3 DNA is TGCAGTGCAGGAGAGGCGTCTGGCAGACGAGGTGCCTCCTACGAGCAGTACTTC. This encodes CSAGEASGRRGASYEQYF.

J is TRBJ2-7 and V is TRBV6-6; 8 positions match TRBD1. The germline gives CDR1 MNHNY, CDR2 SVGAGI (reference sequence). Germline trimming cut 2 bases from V and 5 bases from J; bases unmatched to any gene: 17. This CDR3 comprises 18 residues. CDR3 in DNA: TGTGCCAGCAGTTACCCCGCCAGTTCCAGACAGGGGACCCACGAGCAGTACTTC. This translates into CASSYPASSRQGTHEQYF.

This clonotype was seen at least ten times. At one of its ends the junction is not consistent with the germline gene, which may arise from a read error. The chain has TRBV18 and TRBJ2-5; D remains ambiguous. This CDR3 is built from 13 residues. Germline lookup yields CDR1 KGHSH and CDR2 LQKENI. The DNA for the CDR3 is TGTGCCAGCTCACCAACCCCCCAAGGGACCCAGTACTTC. Its translation: CASSPTPQGTQYF.

This clonotype was recorded at least ten times. The J gene is TRBJ2-7, the V gene TRBV20-1; perhaps TRBD1 as D (5 bases). The germline V gene has CDR1 DFQATT and CDR2 SNEGSKA (reference sequence). Between the trimmed V and J ends, which lost 3 bases and 3 bases, there was a span of 6 bases. The CDR3 is made up of 11 amino acids. The CDR3 DNA sequence: TGCAGTGCTAGTGACAGCTACGAGCAGTACTTC. It codes for CSASDSYEQYF.